The T cell receptor (beta chain) under discussion was sequenced for a study of T cell repertoires in cytomegalovirus infection. Turning to the study itself: Indications came from public TCR beta signatures; they pointed to CMV infection and to a matching HLA type. Whole-study results and caveats: CMV-specific TCR beta clonotypes restricted by HLA-C were the ones dominating the ex vivo response.

V was clipped by 6 bases and J by 0 bases; unmatched bases: 13. The length of the CDR3 is 17 residues. The germline V gene has CDR1 DFQATT and CDR2 SNEGSKA (reference sequence). In its sample, this clonotype was seen a few times. Its antigen is unknown. TCRdb processed the reads anew with MiXCR; each CDR3 protein has one entry. The sample holds over 85,000 distinct CDR3 sequences; 16% are singletons and the top ten take about 8.8%. The chain carries TRBV20-1 and TRBJ2-7; the match to TRBD2 covers 11 bases. Sequencing was carried out using PBMCs. The clonotype comes from a human donor in good health (CMV status not recorded). Some clones in this sample may be carry-over from other donors' samples. The CDR3 coding sequence is TGCAGTGCGGAATGGCCCCTAGCGGGGGGAAGCTCCTACGAGCAGTACTTC. Its translation is CSAEWPLAGGSSYEQYF.